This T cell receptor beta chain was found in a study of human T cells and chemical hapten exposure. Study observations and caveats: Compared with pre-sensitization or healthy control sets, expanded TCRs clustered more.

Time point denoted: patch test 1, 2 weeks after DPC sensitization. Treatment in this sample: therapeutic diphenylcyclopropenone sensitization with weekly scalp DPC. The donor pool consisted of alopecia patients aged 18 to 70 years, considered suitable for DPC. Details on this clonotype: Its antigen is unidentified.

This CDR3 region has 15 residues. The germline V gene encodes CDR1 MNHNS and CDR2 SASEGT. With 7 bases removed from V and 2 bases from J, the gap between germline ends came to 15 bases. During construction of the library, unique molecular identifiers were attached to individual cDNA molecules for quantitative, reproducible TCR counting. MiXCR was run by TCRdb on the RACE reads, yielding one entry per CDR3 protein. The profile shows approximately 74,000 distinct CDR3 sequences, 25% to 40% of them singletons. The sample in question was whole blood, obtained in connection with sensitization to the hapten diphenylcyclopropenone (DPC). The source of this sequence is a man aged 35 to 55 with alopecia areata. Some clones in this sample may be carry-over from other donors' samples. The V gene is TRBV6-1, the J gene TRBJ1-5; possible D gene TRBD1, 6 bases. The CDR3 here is CASKSHRAGNQPQHF. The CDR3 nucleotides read TGTGCCAGCAAGTCTCACAGGGCGGGCAATCAGCCCCAGCATTTT.